The sequence of this T cell receptor (beta chain) was determined in a study of T cell responses to AZD1222 COVID-19 vaccine. General study findings and limits: The study identified only six AZD1222 recipients as seropositive at baseline. Spike-specific TCR breadth rose after two AZD1222 doses, and depth rose as well. Mostly white British, mostly female donors; authors suggested clonal diversity may be underestimated. The study found vaccine-associated CD4 TCRs spanning spike, dominant at 160-218 and 743-854.

With regard to this clone: Its target is unknown. Other DNA sequences in the same sample also yield this CDR3.

Generated by immunoSEQ multiplex PCR, the TCRdb table keeps only in-frame clones and is missing some. This sample has about 140,000 clones, with more than 75% found just once. With 1 base removed from V and 0 bases from J, the gap between germline ends came to 8 bases. The CDR3 is 14 residues long. CDR1 is SGHRS and CDR2 is YFSETQ in the germline V gene. The gene calls are TRBV5-1 and TRBJ2-7; D ambiguous. The clonotype was recovered from an adult who received the AZD1222 COVID-19 vaccine. The sequencing used peripheral blood, collected 28 days after the second AZD1222 dose. The CDR3: CASSLSAGSYEQYF. The DNA of the CDR3 is TGCGCCAGCAGCTTGTCTGCCGGCTCCTACGAGCAGTACTTC.